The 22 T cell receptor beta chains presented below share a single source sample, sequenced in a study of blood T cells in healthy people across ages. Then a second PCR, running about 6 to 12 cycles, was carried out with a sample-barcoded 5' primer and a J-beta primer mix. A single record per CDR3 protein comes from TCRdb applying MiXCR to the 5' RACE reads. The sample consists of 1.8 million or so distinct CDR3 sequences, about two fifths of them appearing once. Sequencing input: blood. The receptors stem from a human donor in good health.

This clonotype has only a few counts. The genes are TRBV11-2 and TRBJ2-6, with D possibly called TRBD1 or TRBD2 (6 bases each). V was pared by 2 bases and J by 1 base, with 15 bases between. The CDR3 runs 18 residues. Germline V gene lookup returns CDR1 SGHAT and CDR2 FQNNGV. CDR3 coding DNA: TGTGCCAGCAGCTTATCAGGGGAGGTTTATTCTGGGGCCAACGTCCTGACTTTC. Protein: CASSLSGEVYSGANVLTF. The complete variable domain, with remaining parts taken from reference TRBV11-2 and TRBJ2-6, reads EAGVAQSPRYKIIEKRQSVAFWCNPISGHATLYWYQQILGQGPKLLIQFQNNGVVDDSQLPKDRFSAERLKGVDSTLKIQPAKLEDSAVYLCASSLSGEVYSGANVLTFGAGSRLTVL.

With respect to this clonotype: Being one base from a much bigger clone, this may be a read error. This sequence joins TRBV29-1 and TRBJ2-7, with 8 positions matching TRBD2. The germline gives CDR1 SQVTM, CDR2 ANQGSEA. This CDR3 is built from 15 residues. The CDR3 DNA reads TGCAGCGCTGAAGGCGGGGGGCAGGGCGCCTACGAGCAGTACTTC. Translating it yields CSAEGGGQGAYEQYF.

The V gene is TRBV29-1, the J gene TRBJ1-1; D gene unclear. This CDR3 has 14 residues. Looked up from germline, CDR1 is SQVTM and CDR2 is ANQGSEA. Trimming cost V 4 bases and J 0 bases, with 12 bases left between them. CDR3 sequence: CSVVLGDLNTEAFF. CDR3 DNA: TGCAGCGTTGTTTTAGGAGACTTGAACACTGAAGCTTTCTTT.

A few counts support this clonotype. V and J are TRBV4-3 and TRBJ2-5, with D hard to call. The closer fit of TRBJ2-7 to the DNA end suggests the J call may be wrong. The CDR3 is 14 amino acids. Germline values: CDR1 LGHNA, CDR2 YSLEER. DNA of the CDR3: TGCGCCAGCAGCCAGCAGGCTATTAACTACGAGCAGTACTTC. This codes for CASSQQAINYEQYF.

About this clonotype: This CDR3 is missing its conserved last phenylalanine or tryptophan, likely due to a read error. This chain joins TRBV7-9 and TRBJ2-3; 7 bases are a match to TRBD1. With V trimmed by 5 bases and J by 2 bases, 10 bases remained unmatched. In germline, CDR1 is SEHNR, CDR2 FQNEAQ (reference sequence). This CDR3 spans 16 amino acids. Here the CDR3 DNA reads TGTGCCAGCAGCACGCTGACAGGGATAAACACAGATACGCAGTATTTG. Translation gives CASSTLTGINTDTQYL.

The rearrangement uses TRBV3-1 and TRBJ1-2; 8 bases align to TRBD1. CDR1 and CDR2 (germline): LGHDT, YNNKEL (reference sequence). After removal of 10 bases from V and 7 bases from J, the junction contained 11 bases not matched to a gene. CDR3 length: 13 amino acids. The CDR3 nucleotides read TGTGCCACCTCCCGGGACAGGCGTAGTGGCTACACCTTC. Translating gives CATSRDRRSGYTF.

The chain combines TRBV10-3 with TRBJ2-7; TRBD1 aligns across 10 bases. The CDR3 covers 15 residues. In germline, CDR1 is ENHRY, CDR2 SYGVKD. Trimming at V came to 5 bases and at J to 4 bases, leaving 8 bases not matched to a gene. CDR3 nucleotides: TGTGCCATCAGTCCGGGGACAGGGGTTGCATACGAGCAGTACTTC. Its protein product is CAISPGTGVAYEQYF.

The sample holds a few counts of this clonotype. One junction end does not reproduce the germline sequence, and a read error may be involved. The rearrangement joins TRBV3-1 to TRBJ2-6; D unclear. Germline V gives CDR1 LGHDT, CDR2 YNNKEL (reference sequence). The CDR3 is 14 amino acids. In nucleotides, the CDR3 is TGTGCCTGCAGCCCACGCCAGGGGGCCAACGTCCTGACTTTC. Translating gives CACSPRQGANVLTF.

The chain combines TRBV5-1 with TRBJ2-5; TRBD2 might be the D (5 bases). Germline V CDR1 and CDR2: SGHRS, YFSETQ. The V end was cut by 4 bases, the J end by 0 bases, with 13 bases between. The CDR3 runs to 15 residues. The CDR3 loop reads CASSEDSPYQETQYF. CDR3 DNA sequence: TGCGCCAGCAGCGAGGACTCCCCGTACCAAGAGACCCAGTACTTC.

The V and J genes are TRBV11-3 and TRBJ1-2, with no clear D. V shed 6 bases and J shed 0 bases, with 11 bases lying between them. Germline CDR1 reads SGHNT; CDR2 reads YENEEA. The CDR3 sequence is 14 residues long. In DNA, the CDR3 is TGTGCCAGCAGTATCCAGAGATCTAACTATGGCTACACCTTC. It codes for CASSIQRSNYGYTF.

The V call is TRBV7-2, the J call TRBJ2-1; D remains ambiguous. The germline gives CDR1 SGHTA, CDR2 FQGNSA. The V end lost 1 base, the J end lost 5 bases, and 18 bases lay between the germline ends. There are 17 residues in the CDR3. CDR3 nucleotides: TGTGCCAGCAGCTTAGTCTTCCAAGCGACCGATCACAATGAGCAGTTCTTC. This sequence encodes CASSLVFQATDHNEQFF.

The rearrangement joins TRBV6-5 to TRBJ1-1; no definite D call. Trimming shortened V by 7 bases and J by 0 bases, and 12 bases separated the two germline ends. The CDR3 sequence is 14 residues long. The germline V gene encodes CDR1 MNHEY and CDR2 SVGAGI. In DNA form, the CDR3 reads TGTGCCAGCAAACCCATCTTCCTGAACACTGAAGCTTTCTTT. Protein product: CASKPIFLNTEAFF.

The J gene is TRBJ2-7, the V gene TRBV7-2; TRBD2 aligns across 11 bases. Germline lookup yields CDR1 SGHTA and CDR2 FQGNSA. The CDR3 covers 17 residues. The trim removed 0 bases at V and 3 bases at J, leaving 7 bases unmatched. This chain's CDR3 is CASSLAPGLAENYEQYF. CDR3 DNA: TGTGCCAGCAGCTTAGCCCCGGGACTAGCGGAGAACTACGAGCAGTACTTC.

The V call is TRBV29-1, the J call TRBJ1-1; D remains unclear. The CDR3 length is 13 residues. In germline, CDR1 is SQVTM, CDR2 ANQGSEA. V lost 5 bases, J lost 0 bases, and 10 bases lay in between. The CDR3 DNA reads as TGCAGCGTTCAGTTACAGTTGAACACTGAAGCTTTCTTT. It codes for CSVQLQLNTEAFF.

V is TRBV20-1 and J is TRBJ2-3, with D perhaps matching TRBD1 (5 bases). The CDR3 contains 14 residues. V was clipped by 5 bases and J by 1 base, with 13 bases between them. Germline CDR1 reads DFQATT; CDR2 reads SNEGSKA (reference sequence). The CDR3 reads CSAATGGGTDTQYF. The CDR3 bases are TGCAGTGCTGCTACAGGTGGAGGCACAGATACGCAGTATTTT.

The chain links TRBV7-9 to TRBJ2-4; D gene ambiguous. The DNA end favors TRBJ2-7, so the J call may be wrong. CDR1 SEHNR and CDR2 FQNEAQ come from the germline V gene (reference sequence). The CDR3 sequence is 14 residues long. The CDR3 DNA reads TGTGCCAGCAGCTTAGAGGAGAGATCCTACGAGCAGTACTTC. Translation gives CASSLEERSYEQYF.

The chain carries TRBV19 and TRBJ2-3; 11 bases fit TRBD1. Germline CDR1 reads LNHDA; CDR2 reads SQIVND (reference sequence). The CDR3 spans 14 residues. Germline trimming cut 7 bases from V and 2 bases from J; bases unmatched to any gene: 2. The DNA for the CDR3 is TGTGCCAGTAAGGGACAGGGGGACACAGATACGCAGTATTTT. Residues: CASKGQGDTDTQYF.

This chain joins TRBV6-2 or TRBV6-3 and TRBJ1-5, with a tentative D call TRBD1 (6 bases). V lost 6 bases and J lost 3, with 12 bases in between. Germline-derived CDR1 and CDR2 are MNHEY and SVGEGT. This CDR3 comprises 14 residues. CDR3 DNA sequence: TGTGCCAGCAGAACCCACAGGGACAATCAGCCCCAGCATTTT. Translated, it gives CASRTHRDNQPQHF.

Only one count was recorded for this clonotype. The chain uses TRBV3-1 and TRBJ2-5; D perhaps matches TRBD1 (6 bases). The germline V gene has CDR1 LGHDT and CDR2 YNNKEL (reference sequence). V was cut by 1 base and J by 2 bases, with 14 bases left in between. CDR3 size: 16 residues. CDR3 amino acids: CASSQGPGVGQETQYF. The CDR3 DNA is TGTGCCAGCAGCCAAGGGCCAGGGGTAGGGCAAGAGACCCAGTACTTC.

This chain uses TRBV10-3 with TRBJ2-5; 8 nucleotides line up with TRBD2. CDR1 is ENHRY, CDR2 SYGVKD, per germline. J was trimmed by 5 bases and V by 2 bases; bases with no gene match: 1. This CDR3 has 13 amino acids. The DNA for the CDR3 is TGTGCCATCAGTGAGGGCGGGGGGGAGACCCAGTACTTC. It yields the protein CAISEGGGETQYF.

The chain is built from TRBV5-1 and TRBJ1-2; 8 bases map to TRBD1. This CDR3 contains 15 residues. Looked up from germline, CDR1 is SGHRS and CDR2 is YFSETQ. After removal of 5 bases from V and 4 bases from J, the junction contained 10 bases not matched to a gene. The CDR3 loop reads CASSYDRGGGYGYTF. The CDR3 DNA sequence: TGCGCCAGCAGTTATGACAGGGGAGGGGGCTATGGCTACACCTTC.

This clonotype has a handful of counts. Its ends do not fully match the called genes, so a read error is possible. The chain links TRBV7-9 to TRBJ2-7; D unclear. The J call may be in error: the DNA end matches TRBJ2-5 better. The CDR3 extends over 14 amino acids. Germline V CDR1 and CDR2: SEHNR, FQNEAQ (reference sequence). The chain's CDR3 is CAGSPGSGTGTQYF. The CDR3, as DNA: TGTGCCGGCAGCCCGGGTTCAGGAACGGGGACCCAGTACTTC.